These 22 T cell receptor beta chains were all obtained from the same sample, sequenced in a study of Graves' ophthalmopathy and Graves' hyperthyroidism. Amplified material comprised TCR beta CDR3 regions derived from RNA transcripts. First-round RT-PCR with HTBI primers preceded a second-round multiplex PCR. One entry per CDR3 protein results from TCRdb running MiXCR on the multiplex PCR reads. This sample has about 620,000 distinct CDR3 sequences, with approximately 21% found just once. The specimen was peripheral blood. Receptors originate from a woman aged 18-29 years with stable Graves' hyperthyroidism. Some clones in this sample may be carry-over from other donors' samples.

Turning to this clonotype: Likely a read error: the CDR3 ends without its conserved phenylalanine or tryptophan. V and J are TRBV5-5 and TRBJ1-2, with 8 positions matching TRBD1. The CDR3 totals 15 residues. Germline CDR1 reads SGHKS; CDR2 reads YYEKEE (reference sequence). The ends lost 0 bases at V and 4 bases at J; junction bases unmatched: 5. The DNA of the CDR3 is TGTGCCAGCAGCTTGGATGGACAGGGCCCCTATGGCTACACCTAC. It is translated as CASSLDGQGPYGYTY.

The V and J genes are TRBV5-5 and TRBJ2-5, with 10 bases identical to TRBD2. Germline CDR1 and CDR2: SGHKS and YYEKEE (reference sequence). V was pared by 2 bases and J by 5 bases, with 6 bases of the junction left unmatched. This CDR3 has 15 residues. CDR3 sequence reads: CASSFGPAGGETQYF. DNA of the CDR3: TGTGCCAGCAGCTTTGGTCCAGCGGGAGGGGAGACCCAGTACTTC.

The J gene is TRBJ2-5, the V gene TRBV6-5, with a possible D match to TRBD2 (5 bases). The CDR3 consists of 16 residues. Trimming stripped 2 bases from V and 5 bases from J, with 18 bases between. CDR1 and CDR2 (germline): MNHEY, SVGAGI. The CDR3 reads CASSYAAGPPGETQYF. CDR3 coding DNA: TGTGCCAGCAGTTACGCCGCGGGCCCACCGGGGGAGACCCAGTACTTC.

This clonotype was observed at least ten times. J is TRBJ2-5 and V is TRBV10-1; D call uncertain. Trimming took 0 bases from V and 4 from J, leaving 9 bases between them. The CDR3 totals 14 residues. In germline, CDR1 is WNHNN, CDR2 SYGVQD (reference sequence). In DNA form, the CDR3 reads TGCGCCAGCAGTGAGTCCTTCACAGCAGAGACCCAGTACTTC. It codes for CASSESFTAETQYF.

This clonotype came up many times. The gene calls are TRBV9 and TRBJ2-5; D is possibly TRBD2 (5 bases). The CDR3 sequence is 14 residues long. The germline CDR1 and CDR2 sequences are SGDLS and YYNGEE. V lost 2 bases and J 4 bases, leaving 12 bases between the germline ends. The CDR3 sequence is CASSVGEGVETQYF. The CDR3 DNA follows: TGTGCCAGCAGCGTGGGCGAGGGTGTAGAGACCCAGTACTTC.

In this sample, this clonotype turned up many times. The chain recombines TRBV18 with TRBJ1-1; D uncertain. Trimming stripped 2 bases from V and 1 base from J, with 8 bases between. In germline, CDR1 is KGHSH, CDR2 LQKENI. CDR3 length: 14 residues. The CDR3 protein is CASSPDGKNTEAFF. DNA of the CDR3: TGTGCCAGCTCACCAGACGGAAAGAACACTGAAGCTTTCTTT.

This clonotype has ten or more counts. The rearrangement links TRBV7-8 to TRBJ2-2; possibly TRBD2 for D (6 bases). V was cut by 1 base and J by 6 bases, with 15 bases left in between. Germline V gene lookup returns CDR1 SGHVS and CDR2 FQNEAQ. This CDR3 has 16 residues. CDR3 DNA: TGTGCCAGCAGCTTAGAGGGCCCGACTAGTTCCGGGGAGCTGTTTTTT. It codes for CASSLEGPTSSGELFF.

This clonotype came up many times. The CDR3 DNA follows: TGCGCCAGCAGAGGAGGGGTTGTGGATGAAGCTTTCTTT. Protein: CASRGGVVDEAFF. J is TRBJ1-1 and V is TRBV5-1; TRBD1 is a possible D gene (5 bases). The germline V and J ends were trimmed by 5 bases and 7 bases, with 15 bases remaining between them. Germline loops: CDR1 SGHRS, CDR2 YFSETQ. This CDR3 is built from 13 residues.

In this sample, this clonotype turned up a few times. This chain uses TRBV6-4 with TRBJ2-7; D is unclear. Germline V CDR1 and CDR2: MRHNA, SNTAGT. The CDR3 runs 14 residues. The V gene lost 3 bases and the J gene lost 0 bases, with 9 bases spanning the gap. CDR3 residues: CASSESIGSYEQYF. The CDR3 region has the DNA TGTGCCAGCAGTGAGAGTATCGGCTCCTACGAGCAGTACTTC.

This clonotype was picked up a small number of times. The rearrangement joins TRBV6-5 to TRBJ1-3, with 12 bases matching TRBD1. The CDR3 runs 17 residues. With 2 bases clipped from V and 2 bases from J, the junction kept 4 bases outside the gene matches. In germline, CDR1 is MNHEY, CDR2 SVGAGI. The CDR3 DNA follows: TGTGCCAGCAGTTACCCAGGGGACAGGGGGCCTGGAAACACCATATATTTT. Protein sequence: CASSYPGDRGPGNTIYF.

This clonotype was found many times. The gene calls are TRBV6-5 and TRBJ2-7, with D unresolved. Germline CDR1 MNHEY, CDR2 SVGAGI. Trimming took off 4 bases at V and 2 bases at J, with 9 bases between the two ends. The CDR3 has 13 amino acids. DNA of the CDR3: TGTGCCAGCAGTTTTTATGGGGCCTACGAGCAGTACTTC. Translated: CASSFYGAYEQYF.

This clonotype was found many times. The gene calls are TRBV11-1 and TRBJ1-2, with 7 bases matching TRBD1. CDR1 and CDR2 (germline): SGHAT, FQDESV (reference sequence). This CDR3 contains 12 residues. J gave up 7 bases and V 6 bases, and 5 bases lay outside the gene matches. CDR3: CASRTGMSGYTF. For the CDR3, the DNA is TGTGCCAGCAGGACAGGGATGAGTGGCTACACCTTC.

This clonotype was detected ten times or more. The gene calls are TRBV6-1 and TRBJ2-7, with TRBD1 as a possible D gene (6 bases). CDR3 length: 14 amino acids. Germline values: CDR1 MNHNS, CDR2 SASEGT. The V gene lost 4 bases and the J gene lost 0 bases, with 10 bases spanning the gap. CDR3 sequence (DNA): TGTGCCAGCAGTGCCACCAGGGGCTCCTACGAGCAGTACTTC. It codes for CASSATRGSYEQYF.

The chain has TRBV11-2 and TRBJ2-5, with 7 bases aligning to TRBD1. Germline-derived CDR1 and CDR2 are SGHAT and FQNNGV. Trimming at V came to 4 bases and at J to 2 bases, leaving 10 bases not matched to a gene. The CDR3 extends over 16 amino acids. The CDR3 loop is CASSSTGLADQETQYF. The CDR3 bases are TGTGCCAGCAGCTCGACAGGGTTGGCTGATCAAGAGACCCAGTACTTC. Supplemented by reference TRBV11-2 and TRBJ2-5, the full variable domain reads EAGVAQSPRYKIIEKRQSVAFWCNPISGHATLYWYQQILGQGPKLLIQFQNNGVVDDSQLPKDRFSAERLKGVDSTLKIQPAKLEDSAVYLCASSSTGLADQETQYFGPGTRLLVL.

This clonotype was counted many times. V usage is TRBV6-1 and J usage is TRBJ1-1; no clear D. CDR1 and CDR2 (germline): MNHNS, SASEGT. The CDR3 has 14 residues. The V end was cut by 8 bases, the J end by 1 base, with 14 bases between. CDR3 coding DNA: TGTGCCAGCCCCCTAAGGTCTCCGAACACTGAAGCTTTCTTT. Translation gives CASPLRSPNTEAFF.

Many counts were recorded for this clonotype. The J gene is TRBJ1-5, the V gene TRBV20-1; D is possibly TRBD1 (5 bases). Germline lookup yields CDR1 DFQATT and CDR2 SNEGSKA (reference sequence). This CDR3 contains 17 residues. Trimming removed 5 bases at V and 0 bases at J, with 20 bases between. The CDR3 DNA reads as TGCAGTGCTGGGGGTCACACCGCCCGAGGTAGCAATCAGCCCCAGCATTTT. Protein sequence: CSAGGHTARGSNQPQHF.

The rearrangement uses TRBV30 and TRBJ2-2; D not resolved. Trimming pared 5 bases from V and 7 bases from J, leaving 8 bases between. The CDR3 loop spans 11 amino acids. In germline, CDR1 is GTSNPN, CDR2 SVGIG (reference sequence). CDR3 in amino acids: CAWRYIGELFF. CDR3 DNA sequence: TGTGCCTGGCGTTACATCGGGGAGCTGTTTTTT.

This clonotype was seen ten or more times. The chain is built from TRBV29-1 and TRBJ1-2; D is unresolved. Germline CDR1 is SQVTM and CDR2 is ANQGSEA. V was clipped by 6 bases and J by 3 bases, with 17 bases between them. The CDR3 has 14 residues. CDR3 sequence (DNA): TGCAGCGTCCGGATCCCCCGGCGGGACTATGGCTACACCTTC. Protein product: CSVRIPRRDYGYTF.

This clonotype was observed a few times. V usage is TRBV5-1 and J usage is TRBJ1-1; weak D call: TRBD1 (6 bases). Per the germline V gene, CDR1 is SGHRS and CDR2 is YFSETQ. Deletions cut 7 bases from V and 0 bases from J, with 13 bases between. The CDR3 extends over 14 amino acids. CDR3 sequence: CASVLGTMNTEAFF. The CDR3 DNA follows: TGCGCCAGCGTCCTCGGGACAATGAACACTGAAGCTTTCTTT.

This clonotype appeared many times. The CDR3 DNA sequence: TGTGCCACCAGCAGAGGAGAATATAGCAATCAGCCCCAGCATTTT. This translates into CATSRGEYSNQPQHF. This chain connects TRBV15 to TRBJ1-5, with unresolved D. V shed 1 base and J shed 0 bases, with 7 bases lying between them. CDR3 length: 15 amino acids. Per germline, CDR1 LNHNV and CDR2 YYDKDF (reference sequence).

In its sample, this clonotype was seen many times. The V gene is TRBV2, the J gene TRBJ1-5; D is ambiguous. This CDR3 is 15 amino acids long. V lost 2 bases and J lost 14, with 22 bases in between. The germline gives CDR1 SNHLY, CDR2 FYNNEI. This CDR3 reads CASSELEGGSSEKHF. CDR3 nucleotide sequence: TGTGCCAGCAGTGAATTAGAGGGCGGTTCATCGGAAAAGCATTTT.

Concerning this clonotype itself: A much larger clone differs from this one at a single base, so this may be a read error. The V gene is TRBV28, the J gene TRBJ1-2; a possible D gene is TRBD1 (6 bases). Trimming shortened V by 7 bases and J by 3 bases, and 15 bases separated the two germline ends. Germline values: CDR1 MDHEN, CDR2 SYDVKM. CDR3 size: 14 residues. DNA for the CDR3: TGTGCCAGCAAATCACAGGGAACCGACTATGGCTACACCTTC. Translating it yields CASKSQGTDYGYTF.